This T cell receptor beta chain appears in the sequencing data of a study of blood T cell repertoires in COVID-19. Germline CDR1 SNHLY, CDR2 FYNNEI. V dropped 2 bases and J dropped 3 bases, with 8 bases sitting between them. The CDR3 runs to 14 residues. Repertoires were generated with immunoSEQ multiplex PCR, while TCRdb's copy carries only in-frame clones and drops some. This table has about 220,000 clones, roughly 84% appearing once. This clone was recorded once. Sample: peripheral blood. The chain has TRBV2 and TRBJ1-5; D may be TRBD1 (5 bases). The TCR was taken from a woman in her twenties or thirties who had recovered from COVID-19. DNA for the CDR3: TGTGCCAGCAGTGAAATCAGGGTCAATCAGCCCCAGCATTTT. It is translated as CASSEIRVNQPQHF.